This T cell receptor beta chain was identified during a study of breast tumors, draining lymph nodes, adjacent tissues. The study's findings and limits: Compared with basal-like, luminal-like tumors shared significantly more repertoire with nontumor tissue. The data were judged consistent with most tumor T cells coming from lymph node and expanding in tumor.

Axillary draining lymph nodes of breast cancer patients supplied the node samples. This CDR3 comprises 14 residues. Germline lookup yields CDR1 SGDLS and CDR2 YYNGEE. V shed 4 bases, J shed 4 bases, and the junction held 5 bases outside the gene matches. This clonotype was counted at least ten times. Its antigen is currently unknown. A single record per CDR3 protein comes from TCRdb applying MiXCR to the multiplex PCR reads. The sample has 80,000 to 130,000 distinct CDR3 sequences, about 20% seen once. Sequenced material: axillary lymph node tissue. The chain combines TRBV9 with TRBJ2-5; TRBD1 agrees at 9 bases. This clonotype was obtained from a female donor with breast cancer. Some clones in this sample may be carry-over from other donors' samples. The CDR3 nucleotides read TGTGCCAGCAGCACGGGACAGGGAGGAGAGACCCAGTACTTC. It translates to CASSTGQGGETQYF. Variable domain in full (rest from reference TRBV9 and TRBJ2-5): DSGVTQTPKHLITATGQRVTLRCSPRSGDLSVYWYQQSLDQGLQFLIQYYNGEERAKGNILERFSAQQFPDLHSELNLSSLELGDSALYFCASSTGQGGETQYFGPGTRLLVL.